This TCR beta chain appears in the sequencing data of a study of CD8 T cells in ankylosing spondylitis. CDR1 and CDR2 from the germline V gene are MNHEY and SMNVEV (reference sequence). The CDR3 is 14 amino acids. The germline V and J ends were trimmed by 2 bases and 6 bases, with 13 bases remaining between them. As regards this clonotype: The antigen remains undetermined.

MiXCR, applied by TCRdb to the 5' RACE reads, yields one record per CDR3 protein. The table includes under 200,000 distinct CDR3 sequences, around 9.6% detected once. Broader study findings: Characteristic of ankylosing spondylitis blood, it appeared, was a TCR beta motif comprising several highly homologous variants.

The V and J genes are TRBV27 and TRBJ1-2; D is undetermined. Sequencing was carried out using blood, either unsorted or a sorted T cell fraction (not recorded which). The receptor comes from a female donor with ankylosing spondylitis or in good health (not recorded which). This CDR3 is CASSLGAQVDGYTF. The CDR3, as DNA: TGTGCCAGCAGTTTAGGTGCTCAAGTCGATGGCTACACCTTC.